This passage covers 23 T cell receptor beta chains from one sample sequenced in a study of cytomegalovirus exposure and HLA in healthy donors. This PCR relied on a set of 60 Vbeta primers and 13 Jbeta primers. TCRdb's table, derived via immunoSEQ multiplex PCR, lists solely in-frame clones and lacks some. Of 150,000 to 190,000 clones listed, approximately 81% were seen once; the top ten hold over 1.1%. Sequenced: PBMCs. The receptors shown here come from a man younger than 30 in good health and CMV-seronegative.

The rearrangement uses TRBV27 and TRBJ1-3, with D maybe TRBD1 (6 bases). The germline V gene encodes CDR1 MNHEY and CDR2 SMNVEV (reference sequence). The CDR3 length is 15 residues. Trimming pared 5 bases from V and 3 bases from J, leaving 14 bases between. This chain's CDR3 is CASSPKGGFGNTIYF. CDR3 nucleotide sequence: TGTGCCAGCAGTCCGAAGGGGGGGTTTGGAAACACCATATATTTT.

The sample holds a few counts of this clone. The rearrangement joins TRBV4-1 to TRBJ2-7; D is ambiguous. V shed 0 bases and J shed 4 bases, with 7 bases lying between them. The CDR3 totals 13 residues. Germline loops: CDR1 MGHRA, CDR2 YSYEKL. The CDR3 reads CASSQERLYEQYF. CDR3 in DNA: TGCGCCAGCAGCCAAGAAAGACTTTACGAGCAGTACTTC.

This clone was seen more than once but under ten times. The chain uses TRBV6-4 and TRBJ1-1, with 8 bases identical to TRBD1. The CDR3 loop spans 15 amino acids. With V trimmed by 3 bases and J by 4 bases, 7 bases remained unmatched. From germline, CDR1 is MRHNA and CDR2 SNTAGT. CDR3 residues: CASSENDRGSTEAFF. DNA of the CDR3: TGTGCCAGCAGTGAAAACGACAGGGGTTCCACTGAAGCTTTCTTT.

The V and J genes are TRBV25-1 and TRBJ2-7; TRBD1 is a possible D gene (6 bases). This CDR3 has 14 residues. Trimming shortened V by 4 bases and J by 6 bases, and 16 bases separated the two germline ends. Germline lookup yields CDR1 MGHDK and CDR2 SYGVNS. CDR3 in DNA: TGTGCCAGCAGTGCCCACAGGGAGTCGGGCGAGCAGTACTTC. The encoded protein is CASSAHRESGEQYF.

This clone was recorded only once. This sequence joins TRBV27 and TRBJ2-7, with 7 nucleotides matching TRBD2. Germline CDR1 MNHEY, CDR2 SMNVEV (reference sequence). V gave up 2 bases and J gave up 5 bases; unmatched junction bases: 15. The CDR3 extends over 17 amino acids. CDR3 nucleotides: TGTGCCAGCAGTTTAATGGGCCCTAGCGGAGGTTCCCACGAGCAGTACTTC. It specifies CASSLMGPSGGSHEQYF.

The chain has TRBV21-1 and TRBJ2-1; the table's D call TRBD1 went unverified against the DNA. TRBV21-1 is marked as a pseudogene. The length of the CDR3 is 16 residues. CDR3 DNA: TGTGCCAGCAGCAGCGGGGTCCGGACAGGCTACAATGAGCAGTTCTTC. Protein product: CASSSGVRTGYNEQFF.

The rearrangement links TRBV9 to TRBJ2-3, with TRBD1 as a possible D gene (5 bases). CDR1 is SGDLS, CDR2 YYNGEE, per germline. CDR3 length: 18 residues. Trimming cost V 0 bases and J 5 bases, with 22 bases left between them. The CDR3 loop reads CASSVGGYRGSTLDTQYF. The CDR3 DNA sequence: TGTGCCAGCAGCGTAGGAGGATATAGGGGATCGACATTAGATACGCAGTATTTT.

This chain connects TRBV28 to TRBJ1-5; 7 nucleotides match TRBD1. The germline CDR1 and CDR2 sequences are MDHEN and SYDVKM. CDR3 length equals 16 residues. V trimming: 2 bases; J trimming: 4 bases; junction bases outside the gene matches: 8. The CDR3 bases are TGTGCCAGCAGTTTACTAACCGGGACAGCTAATCAGCCCCAGCATTTT. Translation gives CASSLLTGTANQPQHF. The entire variable domain, with the rest obtained from reference TRBV28 and TRBJ1-5, is as follows: DVKVTQSSRYLVKRTGEKVFLECVQDMDHENMFWYRQDPGLGLRLIYFSYDVKMKEKGDIPEGYSVSREKKERFSLILESASTNQTSMYLCASSLLTGTANQPQHFGDGTRLSIL.

For the CDR3, the DNA is TGTGCCAGCAGCTCCTACGGGGGGTCGTACGAGCAGTACTTC. The encoded protein is CASSSYGGSYEQYF. V and J are TRBV7-8 and TRBJ2-7; 7 positions match TRBD2. CDR3 length: 14 amino acids. The J segment lost 4 bases and the V segment lost 4 bases, leaving 7 bases of the junction unmatched. From germline, CDR1 is SGHVS and CDR2 FQNEAQ.

This sequence joins TRBV5-1 and TRBJ2-3, with D possibly matching TRBD2 (5 bases). Germline V gene lookup returns CDR1 SGHRS and CDR2 YFSETQ. V lost 1 base, J lost 3 bases, and 15 bases lay in between. CDR3 length: 16 residues. CDR3 sequence reads: CASSLSFGPGTDTQYF. CDR3 DNA sequence: TGCGCCAGCAGCTTGAGTTTTGGTCCGGGGACAGATACGCAGTATTTT.

The chain combines TRBV28 with TRBJ2-5; TRBD2 aligns across 7 bases. Germline assignment: CDR1 MDHEN and CDR2 SYDVKM. The CDR3 has 16 residues. The ends lost 5 bases at V and 7 bases at J; junction bases unmatched: 16. For the CDR3, the DNA is TGTGCCAGCAGTCTTCTAAGCGGGATCAGATGGGGGACCCAGTACTTC. Protein sequence: CASSLLSGIRWGTQYF.

The chain joins TRBV25-1 to TRBJ2-2, with a tentative D call TRBD1 (6 bases). This CDR3 has 16 amino acids. The V end lost 3 bases, the J end lost 2 bases, and 13 bases lay between the germline ends. Germline CDR1 reads MGHDK; CDR2 reads SYGVNS. CDR3 coding DNA: TGTGCCAGCAGTGACCGCGCCAGGGGAAACACCGGGGAGCTGTTTTTT. It yields the protein CASSDRARGNTGELFF.

The chain combines TRBV6-6 with TRBJ1-4; weak D call: TRBD1 (6 bases). V gave up 2 bases and J gave up 4 bases, with 11 bases separating them. The CDR3 contains 15 residues. Germline V CDR1 and CDR2: MNHNY, SVGAGI (reference sequence). CDR3 in amino acids: CASSYRGANNEKLFF. The CDR3 coding sequence is TGTGCCAGCAGTTACCGGGGGGCGAATAATGAAAAACTGTTTTTT.

V usage is TRBV5-6 and J usage is TRBJ2-7, with D possibly being TRBD1 (5 bases). With 1 base removed from V and 3 bases from J, the gap between germline ends came to 14 bases. In germline, CDR1 is SGHDT, CDR2 YYEEEE. CDR3 length: 15 residues. As DNA, the CDR3 is TGTGCCAGCAGCTTGTCAGGGAAAGGGGTCTACGAGCAGTACTTC. Amino acids: CASSLSGKGVYEQYF.

J is TRBJ2-1 and V is TRBV6-4; 10 bases are a match to TRBD2. The germline gives CDR1 MRHNA, CDR2 SNTAGT. V gave up 3 bases and J gave up 3 bases; unmatched junction bases: 2. The CDR3 is made up of 15 amino acids. The CDR3 DNA is TGTGCCAGCAGTGATAGGACTAGCGGCTACAATGAGCAGTTCTTC. Translated, it gives CASSDRTSGYNEQFF.

This CDR3 is CASSLQGLGGYTF. CDR3 DNA: TGTGCCAGCAGTCTCCAGGGTTTAGGTGGCTACACCTTC. The chain couples TRBV28 to TRBJ1-2; perhaps TRBD1 as D (5 bases). The V gene's germline CDR1 is MDHEN and CDR2 SYDVKM. The CDR3 consists of 13 residues. V was shortened by 5 bases and J by 7 bases, with 14 bases between the two germline ends.

V and J are TRBV27 and TRBJ2-2; D is unresolved. Germline V gene lookup returns CDR1 MNHEY and CDR2 SMNVEV (reference sequence). CDR3 length: 13 amino acids. V was trimmed by 6 bases and J by 6 bases, leaving 11 bases between them. CDR3 sequence (DNA): TGTGCCAGCAGCTTTTCCCGTTCCGGGGAGCTGTTTTTT. Translating it yields CASSFSRSGELFF.

The table lists this clone with a count of one. The chain uses TRBV9 and TRBJ2-7; 10 bases align to TRBD2. Per germline, CDR1 SGDLS and CDR2 YYNGEE. The CDR3 length is 18 residues. The V and J ends lost 3 bases and 3 bases, in that order; junction bases with no gene match: 15. The CDR3 nucleotides are TGTGCCAGCAGCGGGGGAACGGGGACTAGCGACCCGTTCTACGAGCAGTACTTC. This encodes CASSGGTGTSDPFYEQYF.

The genes are TRBV7-9 and TRBJ2-1, with D possibly TRBD2 on 5 matching bases. V was cut by 2 bases and J by 2 bases, with 10 bases left in between. The CDR3 covers 15 residues. Germline CDR1 is SEHNR and CDR2 is FQNEAQ (reference sequence). The CDR3: CASSLRPGTYNEQFF. The CDR3, as DNA: TGTGCCAGCAGCTTAAGACCGGGGACCTACAATGAGCAGTTCTTC.

Turning to this clone: The sample contains more than one DNA sequence encoding this CDR3. This chain links TRBV28 with TRBJ1-3, with no clear D. Trimming removed 4 bases from V and 4 bases from J, with 2 bases in between. Germline CDR1 MDHEN, CDR2 SYDVKM. There are 11 residues in the CDR3. The CDR3 spells CASSSGNTIYF. CDR3 bases: TGTGCCAGCAGTTCGGGAAACACCATATATTTT.

This chain connects TRBV6-5 to TRBJ1-6; the D gene is possibly TRBD1 (5 bases). The CDR3 runs to 14 residues. Germline V gene lookup returns CDR1 MNHEY and CDR2 SVGAGI. V lost 5 bases and J 8 bases, leaving 13 bases between the germline ends. The CDR3 spells CASSGSGRHSPLHF. CDR3 DNA: TGTGCCAGCAGTGGCTCAGGGAGGCATTCACCCCTCCACTTT.

The rearrangement joins TRBV6-1 to TRBJ2-6; D perhaps matches TRBD1 (5 bases). This CDR3 is 15 amino acids long. Trimming removed 3 bases at V and 2 bases at J, with 8 bases between. CDR1 and CDR2 from the germline V gene are MNHNS and SASEGT. The CDR3 region has the DNA TGTGCCAGCAGTGAGACAGTTGCTGGGGCCAACGTCCTGACTTTC. Amino acid sequence: CASSETVAGANVLTF.

V and J are TRBV6-1 and TRBJ2-5; maybe TRBD1 (5 bases). The CDR3 is 14 amino acids. Trimming pared 8 bases from V and 0 bases from J, leaving 13 bases between. Looked up from germline, CDR1 is MNHNS and CDR2 is SASEGT. DNA for the CDR3: TGTGCCAGCCTCCCCCAGGGATACCAAGAGACCCAGTACTTC. This translates into CASLPQGYQETQYF.